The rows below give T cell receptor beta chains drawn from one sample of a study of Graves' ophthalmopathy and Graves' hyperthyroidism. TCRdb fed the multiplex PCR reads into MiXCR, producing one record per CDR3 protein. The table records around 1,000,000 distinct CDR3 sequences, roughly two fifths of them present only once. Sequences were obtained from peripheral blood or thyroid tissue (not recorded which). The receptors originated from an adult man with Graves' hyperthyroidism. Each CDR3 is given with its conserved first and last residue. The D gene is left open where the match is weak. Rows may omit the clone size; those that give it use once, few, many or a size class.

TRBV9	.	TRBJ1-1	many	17	TGTGCCAGCAGCGTAGGGACATCCCAGGGTTGTTTCACTGAAGCTTTCTTT	CASSVGTSQGCFTEAFF
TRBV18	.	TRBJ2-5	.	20	TGTGCCAGCTCACCACCGTCGGAGGGGCTAGGATTGGTATCGCAAGAGACCCAGTACTTC	CASSPPSEGLGLVSQETQYF
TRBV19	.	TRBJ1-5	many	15	TGTGCCAGTAGTATCTGGGGGAAGAGCAATCAGCCCCAGCATTTT	CASSIWGKSNQPQHF
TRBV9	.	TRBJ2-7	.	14	TGTGCCAGCAGCTCCACGGGGGCAGGCTACGAGCAGTACTTC	CASSSTGAGYEQYF
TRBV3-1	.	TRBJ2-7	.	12	TGTGCCAGCAGTCTGTCTGAGGACGAGCAGTACTTC	CASSLSEDEQYF
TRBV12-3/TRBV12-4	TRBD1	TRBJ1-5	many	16	TGTGCCAGCAGCCTAGGACAGGGTTATAGCAATCAGCCCCAGCATTTT	CASSLGQGYSNQPQHF
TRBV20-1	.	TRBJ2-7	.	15	TGCAGTGCTAGGGACCCAGGGGAGTCCCTCTACGAGCAGTACTTC	CSARDPGESLYEQYF
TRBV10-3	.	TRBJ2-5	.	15	TGTGCCATCAGTCCCGGGACCCACCGCGGGGAGACCCAGTACTTC	CAISPGTHRGETQYF
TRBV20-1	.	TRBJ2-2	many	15	TGCAGTGCTAGAGACACACTCCAGGACACCGGGGAGCTGTTTTTT	CSARDTLQDTGELFF
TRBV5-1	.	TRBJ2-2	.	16	TGTGCCAGCAGCGCAGGACAGAGCATGAACACCGGGGAGCTGTTTTTT	CASSAGQSMNTGELFF
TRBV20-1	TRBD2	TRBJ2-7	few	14	TGCAGTGCTAGAGGGACTAGCGTCATTGACGAGCAGTACTTC	CSARGTSVIDEQYF
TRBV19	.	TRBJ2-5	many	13	TGTGCCAGTAGTATGGGGAGGCGGGAGACCCAGTACTTC	CASSMGRRETQYF
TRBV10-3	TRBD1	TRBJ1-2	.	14	TGTGCCATCGCGGGACAGGGGCGAAACTATGGCTACACCTTC	CAIAGQGRNYGYTF
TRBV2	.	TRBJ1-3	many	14	TGTGCCCAGAAGGGACCGAGTGATGGAAACACCATATATTTT	CAQKGPSDGNTIYF
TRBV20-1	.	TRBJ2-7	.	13	TGCAGTAGGGCAGGGGAACTTACCTACGAGCAGTACTTC	CSRAGELTYEQYF
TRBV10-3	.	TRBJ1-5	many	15	TGTGCCATCAGTGAGACCACGGGTAGCAATCAGCCCCAGCATTTT	CAISETTGSNQPQHF
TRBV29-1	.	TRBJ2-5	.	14	TGCAGCGCTGGGAGACCCCTGGAGGCAACGACCCAGTACTTC	CSAGRPLEATTQYF
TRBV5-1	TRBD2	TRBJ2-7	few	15	TGCGCCAGCAGCTGGGGGACTAGCGGGAGAAACCAGCAGTACTTC	CASSWGTSGRNQQYF
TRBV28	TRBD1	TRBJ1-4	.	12	TGTGCCAGCAGTTTAATCCAGGGGGAGTTGTTTTTT	CASSLIQGELFF
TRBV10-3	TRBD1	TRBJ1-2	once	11	TGTGCAAGACAGGGAGACTATGGCTACACCTTC	CARQGDYGYTF
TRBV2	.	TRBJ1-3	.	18	TGTGCCAGCAGCAGCCGGGATGCGAGACAGGTCTCTGGAAACACCATATATTTT	CASSSRDARQVSGNTIYF
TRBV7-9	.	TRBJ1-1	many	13	TGTGCCAGCAGCTCGTTGGGATTGACTGAAGCTTTCTTT	CASSSLGLTEAFF
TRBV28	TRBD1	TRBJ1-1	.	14	TGTGCCAGCAGGCCCGGGACAGTGAACACTGAAGCTTTCTTT	CASRPGTVNTEAFF
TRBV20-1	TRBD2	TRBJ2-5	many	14	TGCAGTGCTAGAGATTGGGAGGGAACAGAGACCCAGTACTTC	CSARDWEGTETQYF
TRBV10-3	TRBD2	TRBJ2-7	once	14	TGTGCCATCAGGGGGACTAGCGGGAGTCGGGAGCAGTACTTC	CAIRGTSGSREQYF
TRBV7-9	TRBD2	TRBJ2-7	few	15	TGTGCCAGCAGCCCACTAGCGGGAGTGTCCTACGAGCAGTACTTC	CASSPLAGVSYEQYF
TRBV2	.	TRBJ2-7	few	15	TGTGCCAGCAGTGAAGCGGCCAGGGTTACCTACGAGCAGTACTTC	CASSEAARVTYEQYF
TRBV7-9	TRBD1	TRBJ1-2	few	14	TGTGCCAGCAGTGAAGCAGGGACAGGGGGCGGCTACACCTTC	CASSEAGTGGGYTF
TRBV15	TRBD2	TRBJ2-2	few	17	TGTGCCACCAGCAGAGATCTCCCAGTGACTAGCCTCGGGGAGCTGTTTTTT	CATSRDLPVTSLGELFF